This T cell receptor (beta chain) derives from a study of chemoradiotherapy in HPV16-positive cancers. Study outcomes and limitations: The functional HPV-specific definition rests on just two HPV16-positive patients.

The CDR3 is 18 amino acids. Germline loops: CDR1 MGHRA, CDR2 YSYEKL. The V end lost 1 base, the J end lost 5 bases, and 24 bases lay between the germline ends. Samples were taken several times over chemoradiotherapy. Using immunoSEQ multiplex PCR, the repertoire was profiled, and TCRdb retains in-frame clones only, with some absent. In the table there are about 890 clones, around nine tenths of which are singletons. With respect to this clone: The antigen remains unidentified.

This TCR was sampled from a human donor with HPV-associated anogenital cancer. Specimen: tumor tissue, collected from a patient who underwent chemoradiotherapy. V is TRBV4-1 and J is TRBJ2-7; weak D call: TRBD2 (7 bases). The CDR3 is CASSQVGGSGAAKHEQYF. The CDR3 DNA is TGCGCCAGCAGCCAAGTGGGGGGGTCAGGGGCGGCGAAGCACGAGCAGTACTTC.